This paragraph covers one TCR beta chain sequence. After removal of 5 bases from V and 9 bases from J, the junction contained 4 bases not matched to a gene. This CDR3 has 13 amino acids. Germline assignment: CDR1 MNHEY and CDR2 SVGAGI. Measured with immunoSEQ multiplex PCR; TCRdb has only the in-frame clones, and not every one. Of some 180,000 clones in the sample, 88% are singletons; the top ten hold 18%. The sample is drawn from a study of blood T cell repertoires in COVID-19. For the study at large: Whether acute or convalescent, the COVID-19 samples came from the United States, Italy and Spain. The analysed material was cDNA or gDNA that came from T cells, B-cell-depleted T cells, or PBMCs.

Sequenced material: peripheral blood. This TCR was recovered from a man in his fifties with COVID-19, enrolled during active disease. V and J are TRBV6-5 and TRBJ2-1; 10 bases are a match to TRBD1. CDR3 in amino acids: CASSRTGGSEQFF. CDR3 bases: TGTGCCAGCAGTAGGACAGGGGGAAGTGAGCAGTTCTTC.